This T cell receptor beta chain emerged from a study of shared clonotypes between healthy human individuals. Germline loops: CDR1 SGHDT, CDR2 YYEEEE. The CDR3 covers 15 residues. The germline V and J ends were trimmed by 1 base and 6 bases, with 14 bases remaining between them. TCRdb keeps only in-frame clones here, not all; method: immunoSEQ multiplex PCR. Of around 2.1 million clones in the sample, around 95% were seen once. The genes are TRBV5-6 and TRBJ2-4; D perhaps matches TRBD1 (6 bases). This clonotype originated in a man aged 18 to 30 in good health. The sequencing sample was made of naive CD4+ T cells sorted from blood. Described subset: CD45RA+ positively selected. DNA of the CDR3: TGTGCCAGCAGCTTGCAGGGGACCTCCGGAAACATTCAGTACTTC. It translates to CASSLQGTSGNIQYF. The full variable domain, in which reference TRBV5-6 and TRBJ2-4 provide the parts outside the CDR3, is DAGVTQSPTHLIKTRGQQVTLRCSPKSGHDTVSWYQQALGQGPQFIFQYYEEEERQRGNFPDRFSGHQFPNYSSELNVNALLLGDSALYLCASSLQGTSGNIQYFGAGTRLSVL.